The 24 T cell receptor beta chains below come from one sample, sequenced in a study of CD8 T cells in ankylosing spondylitis. TCRdb used MiXCR to reprocess the 5' RACE reads, holding one entry per CDR3 protein. The data hold around 29,000 distinct CDR3 sequences, with 4.5% to 5.5% observed a single time. What was sequenced was blood, either unsorted or a sorted T cell fraction (not recorded which). These receptors came from a female donor with ankylosing spondylitis or in good health (not recorded which).

This clonotype was observed at least ten times. This chain joins TRBV9 and TRBJ1-6; no reliable D call. CDR1 is SGDLS, CDR2 YYNGEE, per germline. V was cut by 1 base and J by 11 bases, with 7 bases left in between. The CDR3 loop spans 12 amino acids. CDR3 in DNA: TGTGCCAGCAGCGTATCCGGTGCACCCCTCCACTTT. Translation: CASSVSGAPLHF.

Details on this clonotype: A clone one base away is much larger, so this may be a read error. The chain links TRBV9 to TRBJ1-5; the D is unclear. Trimming took 4 bases from V and 2 from J, leaving 13 bases between them. In germline, CDR1 is SGDLS, CDR2 YYNGEE. CDR3 length equals 15 residues. CDR3 protein: CASSPNPNCNQPQHF. For the CDR3, the DNA is TGTGCCAGCAGCCCTAATCCCAATTGCAATCAGCCCCAGCATTTT. Full variable domain (missing parts from reference TRBV9 and TRBJ1-5): DSGVTQTPKHLITATGQRVTLRCSPRSGDLSVYWYQQSLDQGLQFLIQYYNGEERAKGNILERFSAQQFPDLHSELNLSSLELGDSALYFCASSPNPNCNQPQHFGDGTRLSIL.

This clonotype showed up just a few times. The CDR3 DNA sequence: TGTGCCAGCAGCGTAGTGGGGGGCCGGGGAGATACGCAGTATTTT. This sequence encodes CASSVVGGRGDTQYF. The chain is built from TRBV9 and TRBJ2-3; either TRBD1 or TRBD2 may fit D (6 bases each). Trimming took off 0 bases at V and 5 bases at J, with 13 bases between the two ends. The CDR3 covers 15 residues. The germline V gene has CDR1 SGDLS and CDR2 YYNGEE.

There are many counts of this clonotype. This chain uses TRBV9 with TRBJ1-1; D unclear. CDR3 length: 13 amino acids. V was clipped by 1 base and J by 4 bases, with 8 bases between them. CDR1 SGDLS and CDR2 YYNGEE come from the germline V gene. CDR3 region: CASSVSTSTEAFF. The CDR3 coding sequence is TGTGCCAGCAGCGTAAGTACGAGCACTGAAGCTTTCTTT.

This clonotype appeared a few times. This rearrangement joins TRBV9 to TRBJ2-7, with a weak D call TRBD2 (5 bases). This CDR3 is 13 amino acids long. Germline assignment: CDR1 SGDLS and CDR2 YYNGEE. V lost 7 bases to trimming and J lost 3 bases, with 14 bases between them. Here the CDR3 reads CASGRGADYEQYF. The CDR3, as DNA: TGTGCCAGCGGTCGGGGAGCCGACTACGAGCAGTACTTC.

Ten or more counts support this clonotype. The chain uses TRBV9 and TRBJ1-2, with 8 positions matching TRBD1. The germline gives CDR1 SGDLS, CDR2 YYNGEE. The CDR3 sequence is 13 residues long. V lost 2 bases to trimming and J lost 5 bases; unmatched junction nucleotides: 2. Written as DNA, the CDR3 is TGTGCCAGCAGCGTGGACAGGGAGTATGGCTACACCTTC. Translated: CASSVDREYGYTF. Based on the CDR3 plus reference TRBV9 and TRBJ1-2, the full variable domain is DSGVTQTPKHLITATGQRVTLRCSPRSGDLSVYWYQQSLDQGLQFLIQYYNGEERAKGNILERFSAQQFPDLHSELNLSSLELGDSALYFCASSVDREYGYTFGSGTRLTVV.

As concerns this clonotype: Mismatch with germline at one junction end may stem from a read error. The CDR3 spells CDSSVVGEYGYTF. Written as DNA, the CDR3 is TGTGACAGCAGCGTAGTGGGGGAGTATGGCTACACCTTC. The chain has TRBV9 and TRBJ1-2, with D perhaps TRBD1 (5 bases). The CDR3 loop spans 13 amino acids. Germline V CDR1 and CDR2: SGDLS, YYNGEE.

This clonotype was detected ten times or more. V is TRBV9 and J is TRBJ2-7, with TRBD1 as a possible D gene (6 bases). This CDR3 contains 17 residues. Deletions cut 3 bases from V and 0 bases from J, with 19 bases between. Germline CDR1 reads SGDLS; CDR2 reads YYNGEE. CDR3 region: CASSASPGTWSSYEQYF. The CDR3 DNA reads TGTGCCAGCAGCGCTTCACCCGGGACATGGAGCTCCTACGAGCAGTACTTC.

The chain combines TRBV9 with TRBJ2-1; the match to TRBD2 covers 12 bases. Germline V gene sequence: CDR1 SGDLS, CDR2 YYNGEE. J gave up 1 base and V 4 bases, and 6 bases lay outside the gene matches. This CDR3 is 17 amino acids long. The CDR3 loop reads CASSKGLAGSSYNEQFF. In DNA, the CDR3 is TGTGCCAGCAGCAAAGGACTAGCGGGAAGTTCCTACAATGAGCAGTTCTTC.

The sample holds many counts of this clonotype. The chain employs TRBV9 and TRBJ1-1; 8 positions agree with TRBD1. Germline V gene data show CDR1 as SGDLS and CDR2 as YYNGEE. V trimming: 3 bases; J trimming: 0 bases; junction bases outside the gene matches: 7. The CDR3 contains 16 residues. The CDR3 DNA follows: TGTGCCAGCAGCGGTCGACAGGGGAGGGTGAACACTGAAGCTTTCTTT. This gives the protein CASSGRQGRVNTEAFF.

This clonotype was picked up one time. This may be a read error, as it is one base from a much larger clone. No DNA is shown, since the ends of the CDR3 on it are uncertain; the CDR3 is the one TCRdb lists. This chain connects TRBV9 to TRBJ2-1. Germline V gene lookup returns CDR1 SGDLS and CDR2 YYNGEE. The CDR3 totals 16 residues, both ends included. The CDR3 spells CASSVAVGSSYNEQLF.

This clonotype was picked up many times. Here the CDR3 DNA reads TGTGCCAGCAGCGTAGGTAACGGAGGGACAGATACGCAGTATTTT. Translated: CASSVGNGGTDTQYF. The rearrangement links TRBV9 to TRBJ2-3, with D possibly being TRBD2 (6 bases). Germline assignment: CDR1 SGDLS and CDR2 YYNGEE. V was trimmed by 0 bases and J by 3 bases, leaving 11 bases between them. The CDR3 length is 15 residues.

This clonotype came up many times. The chain links TRBV9 to TRBJ2-7, with 10 bases identical to TRBD2. In germline, CDR1 is SGDLS, CDR2 YYNGEE. This CDR3 contains 15 residues. J was trimmed by 4 bases and V by 2 bases; bases with no gene match: 6. CDR3 sequence: CASSVGTSEWYEQYF. In DNA form, the CDR3 reads TGTGCCAGCAGCGTGGGGACTAGCGAATGGTACGAGCAGTACTTC. The full variable domain, with the rest looked up from reference TRBV9 and TRBJ2-7, is DSGVTQTPKHLITATGQRVTLRCSPRSGDLSVYWYQQSLDQGLQFLIQYYNGEERAKGNILERFSAQQFPDLHSELNLSSLELGDSALYFCASSVGTSEWYEQYFGPGTRLTVT.

This clonotype was counted many times. The chain joins TRBV9 to TRBJ2-2, with 10 bases fitting TRBD2. Looked up from germline, CDR1 is SGDLS and CDR2 is YYNGEE. V was clipped by 3 bases and J by 5 bases; unmatched bases: 4. CDR3 length equals 15 residues. The CDR3 region is CASSASGSVTGELFF. The CDR3 DNA reads as TGTGCCAGCAGCGCTAGCGGGAGTGTTACCGGGGAGCTGTTTTTT.

This clonotype appeared a few times. This chain uses TRBV9 with TRBJ2-1; TRBD2 matches at 15 bases. The trim removed 4 bases at V and 4 bases at J, leaving 9 bases unmatched. Per germline, CDR1 SGDLS and CDR2 YYNGEE. The CDR3 is 18 residues long. The CDR3 region is CASSKGLAGGGSYNEQFF. Here the CDR3 DNA reads TGTGCCAGCAGCAAGGGACTAGCGGGAGGAGGGTCGTACAATGAGCAGTTCTTC.

CDR3 DNA: TGTGCCAGCAGCGTAGAGATGGGGCGGACCCAGTACTTC. It is translated as CASSVEMGRTQYF. V is TRBV9 and J is TRBJ2-5, with D possibly TRBD1 on 5 matching bases. Germline CDR1 reads SGDLS; CDR2 reads YYNGEE. The CDR3 loop spans 13 amino acids. Trimming pared 0 bases from V and 7 bases from J, leaving 10 bases between.

This clonotype was recorded at least ten times. The chain has TRBV9 and TRBJ1-2; D ambiguous. Germline V gives CDR1 SGDLS, CDR2 YYNGEE. This CDR3 is 15 amino acids long. V shed 0 bases and J shed 4 bases, with 13 bases lying between them. The CDR3 bases are TGTGCCAGCAGCGTAGAGGGCCGTGGGCCCTATGGCTACACCTTC. This codes for CASSVEGRGPYGYTF.

The chain carries TRBV9 and TRBJ1-6; 9 nucleotides match TRBD1. V shed 3 bases and J 7 bases; nucleotides not matched to a gene: 8. The CDR3 has 16 residues. CDR1 and CDR2 from the germline V gene are SGDLS and YYNGEE. For the CDR3, the DNA is TGTGCCAGCAGCGCCTGGGGACAGGGAACAAATTCACCCCTCCACTTT. It specifies CASSAWGQGTNSPLHF. Supplemented by reference TRBV9 and TRBJ1-6, the full variable domain reads DSGVTQTPKHLITATGQRVTLRCSPRSGDLSVYWYQQSLDQGLQFLIQYYNGEERAKGNILERFSAQQFPDLHSELNLSSLELGDSALYFCASSAWGQGTNSPLHFGNGTRLTVT.

This clonotype was counted at least ten times. The chain is built from TRBV9 and TRBJ1-2; no firm D call. V dropped 2 bases and J dropped 6 bases, with 14 bases sitting between them. CDR1 is SGDLS and CDR2 is YYNGEE in the germline V gene. The CDR3 sequence is 14 residues long. The CDR3 DNA reads as TGTGCCAGCAGCGTCAGTCCGGGGTTCGATGGCTACACCTTC. Translation gives CASSVSPGFDGYTF.

This clonotype is medium-sized by share. V gene TRBV9 combines with J gene TRBJ2-7; D is ambiguous. The CDR3 sequence is 13 residues long. Trimming stripped 1 base from V and 1 base from J, with 6 bases between. Germline V gene data show CDR1 as SGDLS and CDR2 as YYNGEE. The CDR3 here is CASSVSGSYEQYF. The CDR3 bases are TGTGCCAGCAGCGTATCCGGATCCTACGAGCAGTACTTC.

This clonotype was seen ten or more times. The V and J genes are TRBV9 and TRBJ2-1; 8 bases fit TRBD2. The CDR3 has 16 residues. Germline trimming cut 4 bases from V and 5 bases from J; bases unmatched to any gene: 11. Germline loops: CDR1 SGDLS, CDR2 YYNGEE. This CDR3 reads CASSPAGGTRDNEQFF. For the CDR3, the DNA is TGTGCCAGCAGCCCCGCGGGGGGAACCAGGGACAATGAGCAGTTCTTC.

This clonotype was found many times. V and J are TRBV11-3 and TRBJ1-5; possible D gene TRBD1, 6 bases. V shed 6 bases and J shed 6 bases, with 18 bases lying between them. Germline V gene data show CDR1 as SGHNT and CDR2 as YENEEA. The CDR3 is 15 residues long. CDR3 DNA: TGTGCCAGCAGGGGTGGACAGAATGAGTCTCAGCCCCAGCATTTT. This translates into CASRGGQNESQPQHF.

This clonotype was seen a few times. The CDR3 coding sequence is TGTGCCAGCAGCGTAGAGACTAGCGGTATTTACAATGAGCAGTTCTTC. Its translation: CASSVETSGIYNEQFF. The chain is built from TRBV9 and TRBJ2-1, with 9 bases aligning to TRBD2. Germline CDR1 is SGDLS and CDR2 is YYNGEE. With 0 bases clipped from V and 4 bases from J, the junction kept 5 bases outside the gene matches. CDR3 length equals 16 residues.

This clonotype was recorded at least ten times. The chain employs TRBV9 and TRBJ2-7; weak D call: TRBD1 (7 bases). The CDR3 covers 14 residues. Between the trimmed V and J ends, which lost 2 bases and 4 bases, there was a span of 13 bases. The germline V gene has CDR1 SGDLS and CDR2 YYNGEE. The CDR3 sequence: CASSVAGGQYEQYF. As DNA, the CDR3 is TGTGCCAGCAGCGTCGCAGGGGGGCAATACGAGCAGTACTTC.